The 5 T cell receptor beta chains below all came from one sample that was sequenced in a study of blood T cells in healthy people across ages (dated by TCRdb to 2014 to 2015). Libraries were constructed by 5' RACE. Data came from an Illumina HiSeq 2500. A second PCR of 7 to 11 cycles was performed with a sample-barcoded 5' primer and a J-beta primer mix. The public reads were reprocessed in TCRdb via fastp at Q25 and MiXCR, keeping in-frame beta chains. Every distinct CDR3 protein forms one entry, paired with its most common genes and DNA. The sample contains about 1,400,000 distinct CDR3 sequences, roughly 40% of them found a single time. The top ten clones comprise roughly 7.9% of the sample. The sample comprised blood. The receptors shown here come from a woman aged 18-29 years in good health.

This chain uses TRBV18 with TRBJ2-3; 12 positions agree with TRBD2. This CDR3 is built from 14 residues. The J segment lost 10 bases and the V segment lost 8 bases, leaving 10 bases of the junction unmatched. Germline V CDR1 and CDR2: KGHSH, LQKENI. Written as DNA, the CDR3 is TGTGCCAGCCCACGCAGACTAGCGGGGGACGCGCAGTATTTT. Residues: CASPRRLAGDAQYF.

This clonotype was counted only a few times. This chain uses TRBV7-3 with TRBJ2-5, with D tentatively TRBD2 (6 bases). The J call may be in error: the DNA end matches TRBJ2-7 better. The CDR3 spans 15 residues. The V gene's germline CDR1 is SGHTA and CDR2 FQGTGA. The CDR3 is CASSLTGGGTYEQYF. In nucleotides, the CDR3 is TGTGCCAGCAGCTTAACTGGGGGAGGAACCTACGAGCAGTACTTC.

The genes are TRBV7-2 and TRBJ2-3; a weak D match, TRBD1 (5 bases). The length of the CDR3 is 16 residues. The V gene lost 1 base and the J gene lost 6 bases, with 17 bases spanning the gap. Germline V lookup: CDR1 SGHTA, CDR2 FQGNSA. For the CDR3, the DNA is TGTGCCAGCAGCTTAGTCCGGGTGGGGCAGGCCGATACGCAGTATTTT. Its translation: CASSLVRVGQADTQYF.

The chain combines TRBV7-2 with TRBJ2-7; TRBD2 might be the D (6 bases). Trimming left V 5 bases short and J 7 bases short, with 24 bases between. The CDR3 runs to 16 residues. Looked up from germline, CDR1 is SGHTA and CDR2 is FQGNSA. The CDR3 region has the DNA TGTGCCAGCAGCCTTGTCACGGGAGTTTCCCACAATGAGCAGTACTTC. Translated: CASSLVTGVSHNEQYF.

V is TRBV10-1 and J is TRBJ2-1, with 7 bases matching TRBD1. The V and J ends lost 5 bases and 0 bases, in that order; junction bases with no gene match: 4. The CDR3 totals 15 residues. Germline V gene data show CDR1 as WNHNN and CDR2 as SYGVQD (reference sequence). CDR3 nucleotides: TGCGCCAGCAGTCAAAACAGGGGCTCCTACAATGAGCAGTTCTTC. Translated, it gives CASSQNRGSYNEQFF.